This T cell receptor beta chain came from a study of T cell responses to AZD1222 COVID-19 vaccine (dated by TCRdb to the early 2020s). At the level of the whole study: AZD1222 recipients given second doses at about 4 weeks or at about 12 weeks were pooled, since spike-specific TCR depth and breadth were not found to differ between the two schedules. Trial participants were enrolled by age into 18-55, 56-69 and 70-plus year subgroups, with roughly 160, 29 and 62 TCR-sequenced participants respectively. A total of 233 trial participants underwent TCR sequencing, of whom some 210 received two doses of AZD1222 and around 25 received two doses of the MenACWY control vaccine.

Study-level results and caveats: Epitopes outside the regions mutated in the B.1.351 and B.1.1.7 variants were reportedly recognized by nearly half of the unique spike-specific TCRs. Conclusions about previously exposed vaccinees are limited, since just 5 or 6 AZD1222 recipients were seropositive for SARS-CoV-2 at baseline. No day 14 peak-response samples were available, so repertoires were characterized only after the peak T cell response. A significant rise in spike-specific TCR breadth and depth was observed after two AZD1222 doses relative to day 0 and relative to MenACWY recipients. The 56-69-year group was small, and its depth increase did not reach significance, likely because of low power. Vaccine-associated CD4 TCRs spanned the whole spike protein, with dominant responses in regions 160-218 and 743-854. Participants were mostly white British, with more females than males. The authors suggested clonal diversity may have been underestimated.

Concerning this clone itself: Its antigen has not been determined. It has no much larger one-base neighbor in the sample; base qualities were not kept.

The CDR3 regions of human TCRbeta chains were analyzed by immunosequencing. In the source study's methods: Repertoire TCRs were checked for matches against a reference library of SARS-CoV-2-specific TCRs that had been generated using the MIRA antigen-specificity platform. Breadth was defined as the fraction of unique TCRs that were SARS-CoV-2-associated. Depth was defined as the fraction of total T cells that were SARS-CoV-2-associated. Each spike-specific TCR was assigned to its reactive spike region and to a CD4 or CD8 class using the MIRA data. Log10-transformed breadth and depth values were compared by one-way ANOVA with Sidak's multiple comparisons tests. What TCRdb holds here is the immuneACCESS table cut down to in-frame rearrangements. Part of the clones is not present; checked against another copy, under half of the missing clones reflect an unresolved V gene, and the others are unexplained. Clone size and V and J calls were adopted from that table, with D and trimming inferred from the DNA. This sample holds around 180,000 clones; around 90% were observed only once. The ten largest clones take up approximately 2.5% of the sample.

This sample's time point label indicates: baseline before first vaccination. Vaccinee samples were obtained from the UK trials COV001 and COV002, which included a single-blind randomized controlled phase 2/3 trial of AZD1222 (ChAdOx1 nCoV-19) in healthy adults. Trial participant PBMC samples were collected at day 0 and day 28 after the second dose for TCRbeta chain sequencing. The CDR3 starts with the cysteine, ends with the phenylalanine, and has 14 residues. The read is trimmed to its CDR3 DNA, 42 bases read in frame from base 1. V is shortened by 1 base, J by 1 base, and the region joining them spans 7 bases. CDR1 SGHTA and CDR2 FQGTGA were looked up in the germline V gene.

The V gene is TRBV7-3 and the J gene is TRBJ1-1, with the D gene not confidently named. The sequencing here drew on peripheral blood, taken on day 0 of AZD1222 vaccination. This sequence originates from an adult in good health. The encoded CDR3 is CASSLNAGNTEAFF. The DNA is TGTGCCAGCAGCTTAAACGCAGGGAACACTGAAGCTTTCTTT.